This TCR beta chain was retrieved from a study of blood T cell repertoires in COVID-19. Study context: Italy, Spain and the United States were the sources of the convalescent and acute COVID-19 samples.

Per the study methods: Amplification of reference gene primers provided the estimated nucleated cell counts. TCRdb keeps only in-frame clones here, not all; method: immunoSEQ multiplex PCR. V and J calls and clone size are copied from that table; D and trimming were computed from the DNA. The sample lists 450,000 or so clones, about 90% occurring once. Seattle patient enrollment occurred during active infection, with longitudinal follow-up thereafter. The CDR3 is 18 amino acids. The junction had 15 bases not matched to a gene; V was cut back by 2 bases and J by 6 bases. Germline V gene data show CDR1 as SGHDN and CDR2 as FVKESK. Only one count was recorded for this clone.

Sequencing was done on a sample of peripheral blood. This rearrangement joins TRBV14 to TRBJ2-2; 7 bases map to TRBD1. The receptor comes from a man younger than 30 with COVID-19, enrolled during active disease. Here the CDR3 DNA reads TGTGCCAGCAGCCAACGATCAACCTACCTACAGGGGCCCGGGGAGCTGTTTTTT. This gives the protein CASSQRSTYLQGPGELFF.